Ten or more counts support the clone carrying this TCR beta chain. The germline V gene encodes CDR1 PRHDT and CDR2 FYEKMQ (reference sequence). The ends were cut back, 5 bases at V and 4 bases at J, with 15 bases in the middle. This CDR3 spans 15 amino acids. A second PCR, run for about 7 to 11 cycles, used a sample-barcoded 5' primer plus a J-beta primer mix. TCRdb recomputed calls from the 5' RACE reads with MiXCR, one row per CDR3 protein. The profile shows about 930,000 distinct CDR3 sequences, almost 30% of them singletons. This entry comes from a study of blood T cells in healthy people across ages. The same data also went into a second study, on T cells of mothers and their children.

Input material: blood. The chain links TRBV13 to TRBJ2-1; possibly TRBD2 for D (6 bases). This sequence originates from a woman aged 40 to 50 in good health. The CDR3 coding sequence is TGTGCCAGCAGCCCCCTCGGGGGAGGTTACAATGAGCAGTTCTTC. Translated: CASSPLGGGYNEQFF.